This entry is about one TCR beta chain. Its antigen is as yet unknown. The V and J ends lost 5 bases and 5 bases respectively, with 16 bases between them. The CDR3 length is 15 residues. CDR1 MGHDK and CDR2 SYGVNS come from the germline V gene. In each sample, at least 6 million PBMCs were isolated. The use of a sample-barcoded 5' primer and a J-beta primer mix characterized a second PCR of 7 to 11 cycles. All samples yielded 2.5 million or more CDR3-containing paired-end reads. TCRdb recomputed calls from the 5' RACE reads with MiXCR, one row per CDR3 protein. The profile shows fewer than 950,000 distinct CDR3 sequences, less than 70% of them singletons. The data derive from a study of blood T cells in healthy people across ages. Study-level results: Percentage of naive T cells showed a strong correlation with TCR beta diversity.

Material: blood. The sequence was obtained from an elderly man in good health. The V call is TRBV25-1, the J call TRBJ2-1, with D perhaps TRBD1 (6 bases). The chain's CDR3 is CASSTNKGTNNEQFF. As DNA, the CDR3 is TGTGCCAGCAGTACGAACAAGGGGACAAACAATGAGCAGTTCTTC.